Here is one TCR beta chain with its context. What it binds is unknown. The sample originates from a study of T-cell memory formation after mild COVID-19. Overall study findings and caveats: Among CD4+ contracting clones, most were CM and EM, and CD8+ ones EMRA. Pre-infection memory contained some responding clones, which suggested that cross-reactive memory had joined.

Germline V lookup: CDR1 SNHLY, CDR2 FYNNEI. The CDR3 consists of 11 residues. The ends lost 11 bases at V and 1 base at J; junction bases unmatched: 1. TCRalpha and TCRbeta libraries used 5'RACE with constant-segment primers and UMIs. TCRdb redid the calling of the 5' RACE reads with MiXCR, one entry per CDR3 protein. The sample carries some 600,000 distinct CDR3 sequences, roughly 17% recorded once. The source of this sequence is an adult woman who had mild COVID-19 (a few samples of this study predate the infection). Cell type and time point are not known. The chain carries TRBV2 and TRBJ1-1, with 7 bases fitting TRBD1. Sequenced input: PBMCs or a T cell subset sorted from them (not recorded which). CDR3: CAGTANTEAFF. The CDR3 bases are TGTGCCGGGACAGCGAACACTGAAGCTTTCTTT.